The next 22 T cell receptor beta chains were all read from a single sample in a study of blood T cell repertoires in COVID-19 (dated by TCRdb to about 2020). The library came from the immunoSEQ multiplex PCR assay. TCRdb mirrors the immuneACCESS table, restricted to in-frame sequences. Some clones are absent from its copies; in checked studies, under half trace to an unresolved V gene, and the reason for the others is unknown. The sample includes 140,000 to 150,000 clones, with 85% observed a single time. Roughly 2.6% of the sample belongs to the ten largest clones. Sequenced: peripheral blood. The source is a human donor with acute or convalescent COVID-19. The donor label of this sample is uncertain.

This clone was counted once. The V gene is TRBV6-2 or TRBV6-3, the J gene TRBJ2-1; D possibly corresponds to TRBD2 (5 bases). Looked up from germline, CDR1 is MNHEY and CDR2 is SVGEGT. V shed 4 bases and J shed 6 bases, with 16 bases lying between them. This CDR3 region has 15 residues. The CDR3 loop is CASSSMNGGSNEQFF. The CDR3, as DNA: TGTGCCAGCAGTTCCATGAACGGAGGTTCCAATGAGCAGTTCTTC.

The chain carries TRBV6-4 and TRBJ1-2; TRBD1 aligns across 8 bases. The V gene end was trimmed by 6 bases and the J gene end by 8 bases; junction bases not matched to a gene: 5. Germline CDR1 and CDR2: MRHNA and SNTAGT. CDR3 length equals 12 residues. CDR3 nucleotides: TGTGCCAGCAGCGGAGACAGGGGCGGCTACACCTTC. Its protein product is CASSGDRGGYTF.

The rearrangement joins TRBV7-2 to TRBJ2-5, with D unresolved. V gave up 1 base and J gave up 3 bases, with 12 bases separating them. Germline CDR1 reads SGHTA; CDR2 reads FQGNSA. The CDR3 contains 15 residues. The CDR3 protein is CASSLGYRAEETQYF. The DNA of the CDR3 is TGTGCCAGCAGCTTAGGTTACAGAGCAGAAGAGACCCAGTACTTC.

CDR3 region: CASSQGGGGNTEAFF. As DNA, the CDR3 is TGCGCCAGCAGCCAAGGAGGGGGGGGGAACACTGAAGCTTTCTTT. The chain links TRBV4-3 to TRBJ1-1, with TRBD1 as a possible D gene (6 bases). The germline V gene encodes CDR1 LGHNA and CDR2 YSLEER. This CDR3 is built from 15 residues. V lost 1 base and J 1 base, leaving 10 bases between the germline ends.

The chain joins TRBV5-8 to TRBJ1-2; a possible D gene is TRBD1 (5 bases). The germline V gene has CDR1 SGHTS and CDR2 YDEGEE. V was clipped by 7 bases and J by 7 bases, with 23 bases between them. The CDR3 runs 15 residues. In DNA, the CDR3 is TGTGCCAGCTCTTCGTACAGGAAACCGTTGGCTGGCTACACCTTC. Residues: CASSSYRKPLAGYTF.

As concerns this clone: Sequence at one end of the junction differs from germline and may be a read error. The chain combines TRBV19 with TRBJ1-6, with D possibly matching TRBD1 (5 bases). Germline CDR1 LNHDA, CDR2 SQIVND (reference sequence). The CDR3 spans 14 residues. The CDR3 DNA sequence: TGTGCCAGTAGTGCCCTCAGGGTAGAATCACCCTTCCACTTT. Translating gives CASSALRVESPFHF.

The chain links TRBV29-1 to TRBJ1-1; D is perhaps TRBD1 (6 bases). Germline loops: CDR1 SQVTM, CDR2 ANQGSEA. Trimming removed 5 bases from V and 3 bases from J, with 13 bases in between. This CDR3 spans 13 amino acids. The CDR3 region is CSVKDSRDTEAFF. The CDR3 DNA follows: TGCAGCGTTAAGGACAGCCGGGACACTGAAGCTTTCTTT. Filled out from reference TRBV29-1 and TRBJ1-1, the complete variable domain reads SAVISQKPSRDICQRGTSLTIQCQVDSQVTMMFWYRQQPGQSLTLIATANQGSEATYESGFVIDKFPISRPNLTFSTLTVSNMSPEDSSIYLCSVKDSRDTEAFFGQGTRLTVV.

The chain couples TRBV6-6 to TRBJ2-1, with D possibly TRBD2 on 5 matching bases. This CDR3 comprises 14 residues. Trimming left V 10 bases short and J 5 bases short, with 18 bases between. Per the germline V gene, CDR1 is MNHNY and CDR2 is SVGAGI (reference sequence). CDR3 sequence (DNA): TGTGCCATCGAGGACTCCCGGATGAACAATGAGCAGTTCTTC. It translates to CAIEDSRMNNEQFF.

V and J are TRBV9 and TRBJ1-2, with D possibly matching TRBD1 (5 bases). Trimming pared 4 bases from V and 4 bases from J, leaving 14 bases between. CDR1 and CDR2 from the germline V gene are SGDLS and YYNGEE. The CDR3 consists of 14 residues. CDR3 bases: TGTGCCAGCAGCAAGGTGGGGGGGATCTATGGCTACACCTTC. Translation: CASSKVGGIYGYTF.

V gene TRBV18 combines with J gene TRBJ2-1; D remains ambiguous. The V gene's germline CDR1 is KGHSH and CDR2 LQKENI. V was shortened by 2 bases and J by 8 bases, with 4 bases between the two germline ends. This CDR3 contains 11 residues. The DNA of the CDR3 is TGTGCCAGCTCACCATTCGATGAGCAGTTCTTC. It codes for CASSPFDEQFF. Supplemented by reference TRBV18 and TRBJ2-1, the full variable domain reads NAGVMQNPRHLVRRRGQEARLRCSPMKGHSHVYWYRQLPEEGLKFMVYLQKENIIDESGMPKERFSAEFPKEGPSILRIQQVVRGDSAAYFCASSPFDEQFFGPGTRLTVL.

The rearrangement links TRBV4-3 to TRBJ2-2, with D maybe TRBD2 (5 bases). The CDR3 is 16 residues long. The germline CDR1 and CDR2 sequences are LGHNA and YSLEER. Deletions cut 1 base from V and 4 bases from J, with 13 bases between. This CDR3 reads CASSQASSRSTGELFF. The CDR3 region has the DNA TGCGCCAGCAGCCAAGCGTCTAGCAGATCCACCGGGGAGCTGTTTTTT.

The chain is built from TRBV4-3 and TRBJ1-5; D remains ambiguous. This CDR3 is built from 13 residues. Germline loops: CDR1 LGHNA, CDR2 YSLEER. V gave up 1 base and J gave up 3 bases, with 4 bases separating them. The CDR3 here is CASSQGPNQPQHF. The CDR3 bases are TGCGCCAGCAGCCAAGGGCCCAATCAGCCCCAGCATTTT.

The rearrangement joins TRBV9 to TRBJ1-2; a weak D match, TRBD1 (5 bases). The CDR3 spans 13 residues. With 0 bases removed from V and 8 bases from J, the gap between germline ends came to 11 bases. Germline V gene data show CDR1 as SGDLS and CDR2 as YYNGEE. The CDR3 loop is CASSVEGFGGYTF. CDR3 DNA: TGTGCCAGCAGCGTAGAGGGGTTTGGGGGCTACACCTTC.

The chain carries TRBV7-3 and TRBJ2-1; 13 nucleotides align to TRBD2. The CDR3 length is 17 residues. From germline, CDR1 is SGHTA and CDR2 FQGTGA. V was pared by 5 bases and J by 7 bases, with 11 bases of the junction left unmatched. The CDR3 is CASSPERTSGSLNEQFF. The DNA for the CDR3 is TGTGCCAGCAGCCCCGAGCGGACTAGCGGGAGTTTAAATGAGCAGTTCTTC.

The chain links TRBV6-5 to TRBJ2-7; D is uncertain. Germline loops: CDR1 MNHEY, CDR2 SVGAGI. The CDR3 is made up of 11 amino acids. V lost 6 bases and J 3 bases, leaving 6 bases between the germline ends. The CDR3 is CASRTVYEQYF. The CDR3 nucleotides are TGTGCCAGCAGAACAGTCTACGAGCAGTACTTC.

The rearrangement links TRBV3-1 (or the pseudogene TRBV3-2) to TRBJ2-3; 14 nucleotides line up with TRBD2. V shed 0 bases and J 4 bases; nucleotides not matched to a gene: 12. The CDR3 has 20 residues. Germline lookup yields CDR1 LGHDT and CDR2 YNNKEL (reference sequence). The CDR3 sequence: CASSQDRARLAGGPADTQYF. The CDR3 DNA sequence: TGTGCCAGCAGCCAAGATCGGGCCCGACTAGCGGGAGGGCCGGCAGATACGCAGTATTTT.

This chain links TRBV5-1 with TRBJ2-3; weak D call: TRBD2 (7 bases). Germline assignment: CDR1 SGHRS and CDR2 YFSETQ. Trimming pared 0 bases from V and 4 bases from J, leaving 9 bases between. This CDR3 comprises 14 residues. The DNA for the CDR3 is TGCGCCAGCAGCTTGGTAGGGGGGGCAGATACGCAGTATTTT. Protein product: CASSLVGGADTQYF. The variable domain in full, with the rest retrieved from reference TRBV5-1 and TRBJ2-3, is KAGVTQTPRYLIKTRGQQVTLSCSPISGHRSVSWYQQTPGQGLQFLFEYFSETQRNKGNFPGRFSGRQFSNSRSEMNVSTLELGDSALYLCASSLVGGADTQYFGPGTRLTVL.

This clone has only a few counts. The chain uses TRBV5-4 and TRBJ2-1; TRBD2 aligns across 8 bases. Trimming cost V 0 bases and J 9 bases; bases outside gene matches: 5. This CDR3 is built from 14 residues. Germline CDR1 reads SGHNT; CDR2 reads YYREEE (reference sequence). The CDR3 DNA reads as TGTGCCAGCAGCTTGGCCAGGACTAGCTTTGAGCAGTTCTTC. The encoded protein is CASSLARTSFEQFF.

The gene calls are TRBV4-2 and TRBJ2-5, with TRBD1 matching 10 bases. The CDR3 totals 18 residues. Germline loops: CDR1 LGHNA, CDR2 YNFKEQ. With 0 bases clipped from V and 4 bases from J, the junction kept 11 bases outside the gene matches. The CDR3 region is CASSQDLPGQGVVETQYF. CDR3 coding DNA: TGTGCCAGCAGCCAAGATTTGCCAGGACAGGGGGTAGTAGAGACCCAGTACTTC.

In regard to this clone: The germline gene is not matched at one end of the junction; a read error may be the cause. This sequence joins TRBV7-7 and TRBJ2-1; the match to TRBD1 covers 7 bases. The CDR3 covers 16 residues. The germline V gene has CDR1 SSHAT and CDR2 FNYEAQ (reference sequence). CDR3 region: CASSLGEGAMDNEQFF. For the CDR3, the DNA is TGTGCTAGCAGCTTAGGAGAGGGGGCCATGGACAATGAGCAGTTCTTC.

CDR3 nucleotides: TGCGCCAGCAGCCCAGGGCTAACGGAGGGTGGCTACACCTTC. Amino acid sequence: CASSPGLTEGGYTF. This chain joins TRBV5-1 and TRBJ1-2; D is perhaps TRBD1 (5 bases). Trimming took 4 bases from V and 7 from J, leaving 17 bases between them. The V gene's germline CDR1 is SGHRS and CDR2 YFSETQ. This CDR3 has 14 residues.

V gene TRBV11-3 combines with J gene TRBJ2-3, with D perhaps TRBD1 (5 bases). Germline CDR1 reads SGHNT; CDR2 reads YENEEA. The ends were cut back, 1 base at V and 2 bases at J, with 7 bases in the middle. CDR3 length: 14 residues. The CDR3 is CASSLVGATDTQYF. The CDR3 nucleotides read TGTGCCAGCAGCTTAGTTGGGGCCACAGATACGCAGTATTTT.